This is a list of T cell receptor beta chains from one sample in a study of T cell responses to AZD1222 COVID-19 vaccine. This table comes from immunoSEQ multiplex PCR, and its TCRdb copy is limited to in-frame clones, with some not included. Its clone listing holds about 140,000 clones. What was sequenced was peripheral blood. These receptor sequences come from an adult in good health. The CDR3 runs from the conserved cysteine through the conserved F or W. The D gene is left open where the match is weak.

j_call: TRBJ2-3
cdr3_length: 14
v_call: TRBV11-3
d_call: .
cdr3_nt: TGTGCCAGCAGCCGTGACAGGAGCACAGATACGCAGTATTTT
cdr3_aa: CASSRDRSTDTQYF

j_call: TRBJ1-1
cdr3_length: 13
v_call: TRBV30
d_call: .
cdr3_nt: TGTGCCTGGAAATTCGACAGTAACACTGAAGCTTTCTTT
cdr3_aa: CAWKFDSNTEAFF

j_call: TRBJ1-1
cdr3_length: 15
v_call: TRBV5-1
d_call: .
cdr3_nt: TGCGCCAGCAGTACGGGTGGGGCGGAAATCACTGAAGCTTTCTTT
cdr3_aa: CASSTGGAEITEAFF

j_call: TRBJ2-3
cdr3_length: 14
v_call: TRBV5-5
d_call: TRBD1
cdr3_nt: TGTGCCAGCAGCCGGGGACAGGGGGCAGATACGCAGTATTTT
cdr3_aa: CASSRGQGADTQYF

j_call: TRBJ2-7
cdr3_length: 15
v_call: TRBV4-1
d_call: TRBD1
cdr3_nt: TGCGCCAGCAGCTTGGGACAGGGGATCCCCTACGAGCAGTACTTC
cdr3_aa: CASSLGQGIPYEQYF

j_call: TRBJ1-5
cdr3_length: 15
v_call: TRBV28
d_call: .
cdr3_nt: TGTGCCAGCAGCGTGGGAGGCGTCCCCAATCAGCCCCAGCATTTT
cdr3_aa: CASSVGGVPNQPQHF

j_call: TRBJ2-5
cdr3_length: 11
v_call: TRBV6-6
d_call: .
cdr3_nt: TGTGCCAGCAGCCGACAAGAGACCCAGTACTTC
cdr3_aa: CASSRQETQYF

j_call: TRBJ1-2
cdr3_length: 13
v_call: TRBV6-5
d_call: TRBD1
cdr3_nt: TGTGCCAGCAGCTCGGACAGGGGACGTGGCTACACCTTC
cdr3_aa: CASSSDRGRGYTF

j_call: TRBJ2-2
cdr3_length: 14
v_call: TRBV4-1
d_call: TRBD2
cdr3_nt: TGCGCCAGCAGCCAAGAGGGAGGGGCCGGGGAGCTGTTTTTT
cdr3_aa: CASSQEGGAGELFF

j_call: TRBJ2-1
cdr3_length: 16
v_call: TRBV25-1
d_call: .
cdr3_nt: TGTGCCAGCAGTCCAACCGGGACACCCTCCTACAATGAGCAGTTCTTC
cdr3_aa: CASSPTGTPSYNEQFF

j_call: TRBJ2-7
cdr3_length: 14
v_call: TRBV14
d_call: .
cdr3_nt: TGTGCCAGCAGCTCAAACAGGGCTACCTACGAGCAGTACTTC
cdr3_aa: CASSSNRATYEQYF

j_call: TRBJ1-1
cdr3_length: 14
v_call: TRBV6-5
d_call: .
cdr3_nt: TGTGCCAGCAGTTATTTTGTGTGGAACACTGAAGCTTTCTTT
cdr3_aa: CASSYFVWNTEAFF

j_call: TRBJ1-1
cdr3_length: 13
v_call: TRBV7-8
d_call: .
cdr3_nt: TGTGCCAGCAGCCAGGGGATGAACACTGAAGCTTTCTTT
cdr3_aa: CASSQGMNTEAFF

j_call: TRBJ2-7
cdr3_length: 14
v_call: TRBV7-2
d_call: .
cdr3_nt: TGTGCCAGCAGCTTTGGGACACCATCCTACGAGCAGTACTTC
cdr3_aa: CASSFGTPSYEQYF

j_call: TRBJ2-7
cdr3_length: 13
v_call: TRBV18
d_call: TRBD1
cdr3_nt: TGTGCCAGCTCACCCCGGACAGGATCCGAGCAGTACTTC
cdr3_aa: CASSPRTGSEQYF

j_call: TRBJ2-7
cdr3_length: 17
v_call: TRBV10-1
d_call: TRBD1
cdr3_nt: TGCGCCAGCAGCGAAATCTTAGCGGGACAGGGGAATGACGAGCAGTACTTC
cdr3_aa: CASSEILAGQGNDEQYF

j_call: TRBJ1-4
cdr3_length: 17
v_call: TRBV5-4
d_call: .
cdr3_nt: TGTGCCAGCACCGATTCCCCTGGGAGGCGGTCTAATGAAAAACTGTTTTTT
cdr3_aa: CASTDSPGRRSNEKLFF

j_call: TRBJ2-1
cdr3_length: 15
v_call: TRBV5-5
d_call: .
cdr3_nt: TGTGCCAGCAGCTTGGATCCGCCAGGGTACAATGAGCAGTTCTTC
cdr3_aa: CASSLDPPGYNEQFF

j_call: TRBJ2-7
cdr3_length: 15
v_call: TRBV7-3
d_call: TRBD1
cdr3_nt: TGTGCCAGCAGCTTAGGGGGACAGGGTAATTACGAGCAGTACTTC
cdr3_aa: CASSLGGQGNYEQYF

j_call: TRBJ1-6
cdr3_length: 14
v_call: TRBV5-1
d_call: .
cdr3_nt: TGCGCCAGCAGCTTATCGACAGGCAATTCACCCCTCCACTTT
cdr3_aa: CASSLSTGNSPLHF

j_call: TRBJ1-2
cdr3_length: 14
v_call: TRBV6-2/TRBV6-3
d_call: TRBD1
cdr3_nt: TGTGCCAGCAGCAACACCCCCAGGGGGTATGGCTACACCTTC
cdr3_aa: CASSNTPRGYGYTF

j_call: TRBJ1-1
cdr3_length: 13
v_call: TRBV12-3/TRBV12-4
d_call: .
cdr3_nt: TGTGCCAGCAGTTTCCAGAGAAACACTGAAGCTTTCTTT
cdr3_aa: CASSFQRNTEAFF

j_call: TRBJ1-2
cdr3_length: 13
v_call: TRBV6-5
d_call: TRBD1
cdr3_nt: TGTGCCAGCAGCCGGACAGGGCTGGTCGGCTACACCTTC
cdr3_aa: CASSRTGLVGYTF

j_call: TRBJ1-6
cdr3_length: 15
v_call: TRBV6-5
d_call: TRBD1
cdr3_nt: TGTGCCAGCAGTCGCACAGGGGGAGATAATTCACCCCTCCACTTT
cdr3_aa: CASSRTGGDNSPLHF